Following are 3 T cell receptor beta chains from one sample sequenced in a study of T cells in Graves' hyperthyroidism and ophthalmopathy. Amplified TCR beta CDR3 regions came from RNA transcripts. RT-PCR in the first round (using the HTBI primer set) targeted the TCR CDR3. MiXCR was run by TCRdb on the multiplex PCR reads, yielding one entry per CDR3 protein. The data show almost 600,000 distinct CDR3 sequences, around 13% seen once. Material for sequencing was blood. All receptors come from a woman in her 30s with Graves' hyperthyroidism that later progressed to Graves' ophthalmopathy.

Turning to this clonotype: A much more abundant neighbour one base away suggests this may be a read error. The chain employs TRBV28 and TRBJ2-1, with 11 bases matching TRBD2. The trim removed 5 bases at V and 0 bases at J, leaving 12 bases unmatched. The CDR3 is made up of 19 amino acids. The germline CDR1 and CDR2 sequences are MDHEN and SYDVKM. CDR3 loop: CASSDLTSGVPSSYNEQFF. The CDR3 DNA is TGTGCCAGCAGTGATCTGACTAGCGGGGTACCTAGCTCCTACAATGAGCAGTTCTTC.

The chain has TRBV5-1 and TRBJ2-2; TRBD2 agrees at 7 bases. The CDR3 consists of 14 residues. The ends lost 3 bases at V and 10 bases at J; junction bases unmatched: 9. In germline, CDR1 is SGHRS, CDR2 YFSETQ. DNA of the CDR3: TGCGCCAGCAGCTCACTAGCGACCCCGGAGGAGCTGTTTTTT. It codes for CASSSLATPEELFF.

The rearrangement links TRBV20-1 to TRBJ2-7, with D uncertain. Germline V gives CDR1 DFQATT, CDR2 SNEGSKA (reference sequence). V dropped 0 bases and J dropped 1 base, with 19 bases sitting between them. This CDR3 is 17 amino acids long. The CDR3 DNA sequence: TGCAGTGCTAGAGATCCGACGCCGGTAGGGCGATCCTACGAGCAGTACTTC. Protein sequence: CSARDPTPVGRSYEQYF.